The following is a T cell receptor beta chain sequence with its context. The CDR3 extends over 18 amino acids. It was with 60 Vbeta and 13 Jbeta primers that the PCR ran. Using immunoSEQ multiplex PCR, the repertoire was profiled, and TCRdb retains in-frame clones only, with some absent. This sample contains over 70,000 clones. The data originate from a study of cytomegalovirus exposure and HLA in healthy donors. This TCR was sampled from a woman between 40 and 50 years old in good health and CMV-seropositive. Sample: PBMCs. The rearrangement links TRBV21-1 to TRBJ2-1; the D call TRBD2 from the table was never checked on the DNA. TRBV21-1 is flagged as a pseudogene. CDR3 sequence reads: CASTPWEASGRKDNEQFF. The CDR3 DNA sequence: TGTGCCAGCACCCCCTGGGAGGCTAGCGGGAGAAAGGACAATGAGCAGTTCTTC.